Presented here are 10 T cell receptor beta chains from one specimen sequenced in a study of blood T cell repertoires in COVID-19 (dated by TCRdb to 2019 to 2021). The receptor library was made with the immunoSEQ multiplex PCR assay. What TCRdb holds here is the immuneACCESS table cut down to in-frame rearrangements. Part of the clones is not present; checked against another copy, under half of the missing clones reflect an unresolved V gene, and the others are unexplained. In all, the sample holds 99,000 or so clones, and roughly 79% of those were seen once. Approximately 38% of the sample is held by the ten biggest clonotypes. Sequenced input: peripheral blood. The receptors were sampled from a man older than 75 with acute or convalescent COVID-19.

The chain combines TRBV2 with TRBJ1-4, with D unclear. This CDR3 has 14 residues. Looked up from germline, CDR1 is SNHLY and CDR2 is FYNNEI. With 8 bases removed from V and 10 bases from J, the gap between germline ends came to 20 bases. The CDR3 loop reads CASGLAVESGKLFF. The DNA for the CDR3 is TGTGCCAGCGGGTTGGCAGTCGAGTCGGGAAAACTGTTTTTT.

V is TRBV5-4 and J is TRBJ1-1; a weak D match, TRBD1 (5 bases). Germline-derived CDR1 and CDR2 are SGHNT and YYREEE (reference sequence). The CDR3 length is 17 residues. The V end was cut by 3 bases, the J end by 1 base, with 19 bases between. CDR3: CASSSVGQGTSNTEAFF. As DNA, the CDR3 is TGTGCCAGCAGCTCGGTGGGCCAGGGAACGTCGAACACTGAAGCTTTCTTT.

The chain is built from TRBV2 and TRBJ1-5, with D perhaps matching TRBD1 (6 bases). Per germline, CDR1 SNHLY and CDR2 FYNNEI. Trimming cost V 6 bases and J 0 bases, with 12 bases left between them. The CDR3 is 15 residues long. The CDR3 is CASSLQGVSNQPQHF. CDR3 DNA: TGTGCCAGCAGCCTACAGGGCGTTAGCAATCAGCCCCAGCATTTT. Variable domain in full (rest from reference TRBV2 and TRBJ1-5): EPEVTQTPSHQVTQMGQEVILRCVPISNHLYFYWYRQILGQKVEFLVSFYNNEISEKSEIFDDQFSVERPDGSNFTLKIRSTKLEDSAMYFCASSLQGVSNQPQHFGDGTRLSIL.

The chain is built from TRBV5-6 and TRBJ1-2; a possible D gene is TRBD1 (6 bases). Germline V lookup: CDR1 SGHDT, CDR2 YYEEEE. The CDR3 is 15 amino acids. V lost 1 base and J 6 bases, leaving 16 bases between the germline ends. The CDR3 spells CASSLIGGAMNGYTF. CDR3 sequence (DNA): TGTGCCAGCAGCTTGATTGGGGGCGCCATGAATGGCTACACCTTC.

This sequence joins TRBV7-9 and TRBJ1-1; tentative D call: TRBD1 (5 bases). Germline lookup yields CDR1 SEHNR and CDR2 FQNEAQ (reference sequence). The V and J ends lost 4 bases and 1 base respectively, with 7 bases between them. The CDR3 spans 13 residues. CDR3 DNA: TGTGCCAGCAGCTCAAGGGGGAACACTGAAGCTTTCTTT. It encodes CASSSRGNTEAFF.

The chain links TRBV28 to TRBJ2-1; TRBD2 matches at 8 bases. Germline CDR1 reads MDHEN; CDR2 reads SYDVKM. V was clipped by 7 bases and J by 5 bases; unmatched bases: 13. The CDR3 contains 16 residues. The CDR3, as DNA: TGTGCCAGCAACTTTGGGCTAGCGGGTAGCCACAATGAGCAGTTCTTC. The encoded protein is CASNFGLAGSHNEQFF.

The rearrangement links TRBV4-1 to TRBJ1-1; no firm D call. The CDR3 is 13 amino acids. The germline V gene has CDR1 MGHRA and CDR2 YSYEKL. The V gene lost 2 bases and the J gene lost 1 base, with 5 bases spanning the gap. CDR3 bases: TGCGCCAGCAGCCAACTATCGAACACTGAAGCTTTCTTT. Translated: CASSQLSNTEAFF.

The rearrangement joins TRBV4-2 to TRBJ2-1, with D perhaps TRBD2 (5 bases). The CDR3 has 16 residues. CDR1 and CDR2 (germline): LGHNA, YNFKEQ. The germline V and J ends were trimmed by 1 base and 2 bases, with 12 bases remaining between them. The CDR3 loop reads CASSQAGSAPYNEQFF. Here the CDR3 DNA reads TGTGCCAGCAGCCAAGCAGGTAGCGCTCCCTACAATGAGCAGTTCTTC.

The genes are TRBV2 and TRBJ1-1, with 7 bases fitting TRBD1. CDR1 and CDR2 from the germline V gene are SNHLY and FYNNEI. This CDR3 region has 15 residues. The trim removed 3 bases at V and 2 bases at J, leaving 6 bases unmatched. CDR3 in DNA: TGTGCCAGCAGTGAGATACAGGGGAGTAACACTGAAGCTTTCTTT. Protein sequence: CASSEIQGSNTEAFF. Supplemented by reference TRBV2 and TRBJ1-1, the full variable domain reads EPEVTQTPSHQVTQMGQEVILRCVPISNHLYFYWYRQILGQKVEFLVSFYNNEISEKSEIFDDQFSVERPDGSNFTLKIRSTKLEDSAMYFCASSEIQGSNTEAFFGQGTRLTVV.

The chain recombines TRBV18 with TRBJ1-2; D perhaps matches TRBD1 (5 bases). In germline, CDR1 is KGHSH, CDR2 LQKENI. With 1 base removed from V and 4 bases from J, the gap between germline ends came to 13 bases. The CDR3 consists of 15 residues. The DNA of the CDR3 is TGTGCCAGCTCACCACTCGGGGCGGGGTTCTATGGCTACACCTTC. Protein: CASSPLGAGFYGYTF. The full variable domain, its missing parts supplied by reference TRBV18 and TRBJ1-2, is NAGVMQNPRHLVRRRGQEARLRCSPMKGHSHVYWYRQLPEEGLKFMVYLQKENIIDESGMPKERFSAEFPKEGPSILRIQQVVRGDSAAYFCASSPLGAGFYGYTFGSGTRLTVV.